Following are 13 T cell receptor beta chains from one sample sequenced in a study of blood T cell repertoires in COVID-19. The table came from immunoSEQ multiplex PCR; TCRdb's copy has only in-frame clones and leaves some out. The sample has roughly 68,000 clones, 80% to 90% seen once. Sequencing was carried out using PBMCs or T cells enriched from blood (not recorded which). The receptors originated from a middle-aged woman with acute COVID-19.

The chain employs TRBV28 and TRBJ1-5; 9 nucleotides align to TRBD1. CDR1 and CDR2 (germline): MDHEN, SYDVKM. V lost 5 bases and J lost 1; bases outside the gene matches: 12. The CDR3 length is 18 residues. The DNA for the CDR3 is TGTGCCAGCAGTGATGGGACAGGGAGTTTTCGGAGCAATCAGCCCCAGCATTTT. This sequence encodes CASSDGTGSFRSNQPQHF.

The CDR3: CASSLTGNQPQHF. The CDR3 DNA sequence: TGTGCCAGCAGTTTAACCGGGAATCAGCCCCAGCATTTT. The chain has TRBV12-3 or TRBV12-4 and TRBJ1-5; D is uncertain. CDR3 length: 13 residues. The V end lost 2 bases, the J end lost 4 bases, and 6 bases lay between the germline ends.

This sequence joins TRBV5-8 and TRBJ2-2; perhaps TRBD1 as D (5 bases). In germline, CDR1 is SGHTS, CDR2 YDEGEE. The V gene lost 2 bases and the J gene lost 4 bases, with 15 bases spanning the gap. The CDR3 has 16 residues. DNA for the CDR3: TGTGCCAGCAGCTTCCTGGCAGGGATTAGCACCGGGGAGCTGTTTTTT. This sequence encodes CASSFLAGISTGELFF.

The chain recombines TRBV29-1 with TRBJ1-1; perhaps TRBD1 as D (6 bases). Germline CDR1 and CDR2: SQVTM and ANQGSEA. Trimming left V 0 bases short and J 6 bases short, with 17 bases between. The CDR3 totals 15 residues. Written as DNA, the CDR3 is TGCAGCGTTGAAGATCAGTCATCGGGGGGGCCTGAAGCTTTCTTT. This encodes CSVEDQSSGGPEAFF.

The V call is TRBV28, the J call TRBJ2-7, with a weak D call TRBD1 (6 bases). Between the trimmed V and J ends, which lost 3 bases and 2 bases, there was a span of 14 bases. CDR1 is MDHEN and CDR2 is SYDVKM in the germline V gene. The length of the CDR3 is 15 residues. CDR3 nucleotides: TGTGCCAGCAGTTTTTACGGGACACACACCTACGAGCAGTACTTC. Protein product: CASSFYGTHTYEQYF.

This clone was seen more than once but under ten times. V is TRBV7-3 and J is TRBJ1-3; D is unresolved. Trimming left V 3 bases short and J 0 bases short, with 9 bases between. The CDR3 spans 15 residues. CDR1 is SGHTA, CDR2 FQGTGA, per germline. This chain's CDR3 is CASSLGPSSGNTIYF. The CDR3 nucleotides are TGTGCCAGCAGCTTGGGCCCCTCCTCTGGAAACACCATATATTTT.

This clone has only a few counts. CDR3 loop: CASSDQAGGPPGGQFF. CDR3 coding DNA: TGTGCCAGCTCAGACCAAGCGGGAGGGCCGCCCGGGGGGCAGTTCTTC. This sequence joins TRBV18 and TRBJ2-1; 10 bases are shared with TRBD2. The CDR3 consists of 16 residues. With V trimmed by 5 bases and J by 12 bases, 16 bases remained unmatched. Germline V gives CDR1 KGHSH, CDR2 LQKENI.

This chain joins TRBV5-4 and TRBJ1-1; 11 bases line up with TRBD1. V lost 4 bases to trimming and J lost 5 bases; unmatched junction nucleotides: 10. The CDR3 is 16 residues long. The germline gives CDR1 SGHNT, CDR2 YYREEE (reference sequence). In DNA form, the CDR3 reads TGTGCCAGCAGCCGGGGGTCCGGGACAGGGGGGACTGAAGCTTTCTTT. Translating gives CASSRGSGTGGTEAFF.

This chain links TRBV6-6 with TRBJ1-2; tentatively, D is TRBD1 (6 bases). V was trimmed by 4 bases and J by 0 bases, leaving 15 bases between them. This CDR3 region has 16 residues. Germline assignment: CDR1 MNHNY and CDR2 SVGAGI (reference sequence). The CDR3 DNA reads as TGTGCCAGCAGTTTCTTCCGACAGGCCCCTAACTATGGCTACACCTTC. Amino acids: CASSFFRQAPNYGYTF.

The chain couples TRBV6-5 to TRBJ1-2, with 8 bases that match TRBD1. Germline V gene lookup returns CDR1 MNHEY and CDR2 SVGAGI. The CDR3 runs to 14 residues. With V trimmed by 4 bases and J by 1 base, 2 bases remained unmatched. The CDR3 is CASSSGGVNYGYTF. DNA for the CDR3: TGTGCCAGCAGTTCAGGGGGCGTTAACTATGGCTACACCTTC.

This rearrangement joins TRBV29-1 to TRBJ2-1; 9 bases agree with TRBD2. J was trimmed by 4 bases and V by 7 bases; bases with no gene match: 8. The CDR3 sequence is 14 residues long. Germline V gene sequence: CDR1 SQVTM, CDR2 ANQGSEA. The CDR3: CSGGAGGNYNEQFF. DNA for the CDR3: TGCAGCGGAGGAGCGGGGGGAAATTACAATGAGCAGTTCTTC.

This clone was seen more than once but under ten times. The CDR3 sequence is CASSLYDRDNQPQHF. Here the CDR3 DNA reads TGTGCCAGCAGCTTGTACGACAGGGATAATCAGCCCCAGCATTTT. The V gene is TRBV5-6, the J gene TRBJ1-5; 7 bases fit TRBD1. From germline, CDR1 is SGHDT and CDR2 YYEEEE. The length of the CDR3 is 15 residues. V was clipped by 1 base and J by 4 bases; unmatched bases: 5.

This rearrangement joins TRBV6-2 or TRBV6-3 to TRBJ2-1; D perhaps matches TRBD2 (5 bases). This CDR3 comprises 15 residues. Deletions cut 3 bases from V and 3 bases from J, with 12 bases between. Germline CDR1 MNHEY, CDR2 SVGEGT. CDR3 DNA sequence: TGTGCCAGCAGTTATTCTAGCCCCATCTACAATGAGCAGTTCTTC. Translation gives CASSYSSPIYNEQFF.